The 14 T cell receptor beta chains presented below share a single source sample, sequenced in a study of blood T cell repertoires in COVID-19. This table comes from immunoSEQ multiplex PCR, and its TCRdb copy is limited to in-frame clones, with some not included. The sample records some 300,000 clones, around 84% being singletons. Sequencing used peripheral blood. The receptors derive from a man between 65 and 85 years old with acute or convalescent COVID-19.

In this sample, this clone turned up a few times. The V and J genes are TRBV4-2 and TRBJ1-6; a weak D match, TRBD1 (6 bases). The V gene's germline CDR1 is LGHNA and CDR2 YNFKEQ. V was shortened by 4 bases and J by 8 bases, with 18 bases between the two germline ends. The CDR3 contains 16 residues. In DNA form, the CDR3 reads TGTGCCAGCAGCCGCGAGGGGGAGTGGGTGGATTCACCCCTCCACTTT. Translation: CASSREGEWVDSPLHF.

V usage is TRBV7-2 and J usage is TRBJ2-2; 9 bases match TRBD1. Germline V gene data show CDR1 as SGHTA and CDR2 as FQGNSA. Trimming cost V 3 bases and J 1 base; bases outside gene matches: 3. CDR3 length: 16 residues. This CDR3 reads CASSFLGQGNTGELFF. CDR3 nucleotides: TGTGCCAGCAGCTTCCTGGGACAGGGGAACACCGGGGAGCTGTTTTTT.

This chain connects TRBV6-2 or TRBV6-3 to TRBJ1-1, with D possibly matching TRBD1 (6 bases). The CDR3 runs 14 residues. Germline V lookup: CDR1 MNHEY, CDR2 SVGEGT. V gave up 6 bases and J gave up 0 bases, with 11 bases separating them. The CDR3 sequence: CASSRGQMNTEAFF. For the CDR3, the DNA is TGTGCCAGCAGCCGAGGACAGATGAACACTGAAGCTTTCTTT.

Only a few counts were recorded for this clone. The rearrangement links TRBV23-1 to TRBJ1-2, with a weak D call TRBD1 (6 bases). TRBV23-1 is recorded as an ORF, its role being uncertain. CDR3 length equals 15 residues. Trimming removed 2 bases at V and 2 bases at J, with 12 bases between. CDR3 sequence reads: CASSQNGQTNYGYTF. The CDR3 bases are TGCGCCAGCAGTCAAAACGGACAGACGAACTATGGCTACACCTTC.

The CDR3 DNA reads TGTGCCAGCAGCTTGGGGGTAGGGGGCTTCGAAAAACTGTTTTTT. Translation gives CASSLGVGGFEKLFF. The rearrangement uses TRBV7-9 and TRBJ1-4; 7 bases fit TRBD1. CDR3 size: 15 residues. In germline, CDR1 is SEHNR, CDR2 FQNEAQ (reference sequence). The V segment lost 3 bases and the J segment 8 bases; nucleotides outside the gene matches: 9.

Here the CDR3 reads CASSQDSSYGYTF. CDR3 nucleotides: TGCGCCAGCAGCCAAGATAGCAGCTATGGCTACACCTTC. The V and J genes are TRBV4-3 and TRBJ1-2; D gene ambiguous. There are 13 residues in the CDR3. Germline lookup yields CDR1 LGHNA and CDR2 YSLEER. V lost 0 bases to trimming and J lost 4 bases, with 6 bases between them.

The chain joins TRBV6-2 or TRBV6-3 to TRBJ2-7; 8 bases are a match to TRBD2. Germline lookup yields CDR1 MNHEY and CDR2 SVGEGT. The CDR3 length is 14 residues. V was clipped by 3 bases and J by 2 bases; unmatched bases: 3. The chain's CDR3 is CASSYSGGPYEQYF. Written as DNA, the CDR3 is TGTGCCAGCAGTTATTCGGGGGGGCCCTACGAGCAGTACTTC.

This rearrangement joins TRBV11-2 to TRBJ2-7, with TRBD2 as a possible D gene (6 bases). The V end lost 3 bases, the J end lost 3 bases, and 15 bases lay between the germline ends. The germline gives CDR1 SGHAT, CDR2 FQNNGV. This CDR3 comprises 15 residues. This chain's CDR3 is CASSFSGGFFYEQYF. CDR3 bases: TGTGCCAGCAGCTTCAGCGGAGGGTTTTTCTACGAGCAGTACTTC.

This chain uses TRBV30 with TRBJ2-3; D not resolved. This CDR3 has 11 residues. Per germline, CDR1 GTSNPN and CDR2 SVGIG (reference sequence). V was shortened by 0 bases and J by 6 bases, with 4 bases between the two germline ends. CDR3 nucleotide sequence: TGTGCCTGGAGTGTTGGCGATACGCAGTATTTT. It codes for CAWSVGDTQYF.

The CDR3 DNA follows: TGTGCCAGCAGTTCAATCGGACAAGCCTATGAAAAACTGTTTTTT. It yields the protein CASSSIGQAYEKLFF. The V gene is TRBV28, the J gene TRBJ1-4; D may be TRBD1 (5 bases). There are 15 residues in the CDR3. Per the germline V gene, CDR1 is MDHEN and CDR2 is SYDVKM. V was pared by 4 bases and J by 6 bases, with 15 bases between.

This chain joins TRBV7-2 and TRBJ2-5; the D is unclear. V was pared by 5 bases and J by 4 bases, with 14 bases between. Germline CDR1 is SGHTA and CDR2 is FQGNSA. CDR3 length: 14 residues. In DNA form, the CDR3 reads TGTGCCAGCAGCCTCCCAATTAGAGCAGAGACCCAGTACTTC. Its translation: CASSLPIRAETQYF.

The rearrangement links TRBV6-5 to TRBJ2-7; a weak D match, TRBD2 (7 bases). The V gene lost 6 bases and the J gene lost 1 base, with 13 bases spanning the gap. This CDR3 is 14 amino acids long. Germline values: CDR1 MNHEY, CDR2 SVGAGI. CDR3 residues: CASRGAGVSYEQYF. The CDR3 DNA is TGTGCCAGCAGGGGGGCGGGGGTATCCTACGAGCAGTACTTC.

This clone was counted only a few times. The V gene is TRBV28, the J gene TRBJ2-4; D may be TRBD1 (7 bases). V gave up 6 bases and J gave up 1 base, with 10 bases separating them. Germline lookup yields CDR1 MDHEN and CDR2 SYDVKM. This CDR3 spans 14 amino acids. The CDR3 reads CASSQGGAKNIQYF. CDR3 in DNA: TGTGCCAGCAGCCAGGGGGGTGCCAAAAACATTCAGTACTTC.

About this clone: The junction does not match germline at one end; this may be a read error. The chain links TRBV10-1 to TRBJ2-3; a possible D gene is TRBD2 (6 bases). The germline gives CDR1 WNHNN, CDR2 SYGVQD (reference sequence). The CDR3 contains 8 residues. The CDR3 region has the DNA TGCGCCAGCACCTCGGGAGTTTTT. It codes for CASTSGVF.